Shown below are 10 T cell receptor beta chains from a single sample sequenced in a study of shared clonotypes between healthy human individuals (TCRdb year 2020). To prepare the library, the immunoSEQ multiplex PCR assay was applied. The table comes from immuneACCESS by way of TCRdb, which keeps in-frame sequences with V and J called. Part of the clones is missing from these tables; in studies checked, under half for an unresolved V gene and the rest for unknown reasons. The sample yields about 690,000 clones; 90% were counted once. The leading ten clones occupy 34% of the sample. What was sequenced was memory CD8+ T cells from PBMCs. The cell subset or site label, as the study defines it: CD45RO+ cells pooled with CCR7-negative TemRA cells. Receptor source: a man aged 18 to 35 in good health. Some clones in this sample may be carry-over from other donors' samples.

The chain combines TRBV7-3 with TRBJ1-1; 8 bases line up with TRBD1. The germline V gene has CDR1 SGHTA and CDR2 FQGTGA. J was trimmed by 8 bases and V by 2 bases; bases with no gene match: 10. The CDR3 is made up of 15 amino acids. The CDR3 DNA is TGTGCCAGCAGCTTACTTCCCCGACAGGGGATCGAAGCTTTCTTT. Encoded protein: CASSLLPRQGIEAFF.

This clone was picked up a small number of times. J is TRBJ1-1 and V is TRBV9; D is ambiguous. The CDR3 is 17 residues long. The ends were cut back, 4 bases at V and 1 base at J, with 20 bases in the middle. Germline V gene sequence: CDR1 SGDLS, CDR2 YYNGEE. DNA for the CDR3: TGTGCCAGCAGCCCCCGCGGGGTTACCGCCTCGAACACTGAAGCTTTCTTT. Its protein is CASSPRGVTASNTEAFF.

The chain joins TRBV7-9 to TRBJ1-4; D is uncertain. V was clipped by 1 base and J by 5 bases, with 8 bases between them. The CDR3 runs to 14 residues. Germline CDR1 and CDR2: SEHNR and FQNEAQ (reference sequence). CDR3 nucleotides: TGTGCCAGCAGCTTAGTGGGAGGCAATGAAAAACTGTTTTTT. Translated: CASSLVGGNEKLFF.

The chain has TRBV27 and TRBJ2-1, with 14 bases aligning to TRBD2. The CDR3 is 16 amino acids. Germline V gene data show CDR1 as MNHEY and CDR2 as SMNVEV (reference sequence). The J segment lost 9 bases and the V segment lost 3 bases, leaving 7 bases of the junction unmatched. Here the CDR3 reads CASSFRGTSGSIEQFF. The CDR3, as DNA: TGTGCCAGCAGTTTTCGCGGGACTAGCGGGAGTATTGAGCAGTTCTTC.

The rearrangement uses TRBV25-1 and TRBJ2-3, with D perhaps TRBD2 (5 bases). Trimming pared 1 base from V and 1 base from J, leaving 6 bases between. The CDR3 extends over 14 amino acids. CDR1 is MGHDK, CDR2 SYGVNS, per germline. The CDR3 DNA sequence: TGTGCCAGCAGTGAATTCGGGGGCACAGATACGCAGTATTTT. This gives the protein CASSEFGGTDTQYF.

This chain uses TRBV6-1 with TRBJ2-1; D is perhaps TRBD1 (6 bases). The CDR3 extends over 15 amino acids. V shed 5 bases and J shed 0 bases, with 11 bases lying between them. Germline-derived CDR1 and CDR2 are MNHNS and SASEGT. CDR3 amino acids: CASSPPRGSYNEQFF. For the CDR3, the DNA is TGTGCCAGCAGTCCCCCCAGGGGCTCCTACAATGAGCAGTTCTTC.

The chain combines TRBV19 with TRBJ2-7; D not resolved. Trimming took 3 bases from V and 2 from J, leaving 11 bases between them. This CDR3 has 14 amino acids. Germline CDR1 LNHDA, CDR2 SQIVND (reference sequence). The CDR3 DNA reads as TGTGCCAGTAGTATCAGGTCAGGAACCTACGAGCAGTACTTC. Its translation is CASSIRSGTYEQYF.

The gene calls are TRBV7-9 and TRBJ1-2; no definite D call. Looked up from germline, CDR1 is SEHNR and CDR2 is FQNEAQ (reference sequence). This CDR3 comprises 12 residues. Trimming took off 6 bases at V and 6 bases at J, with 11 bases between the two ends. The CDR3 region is CASRRTTDGYTF. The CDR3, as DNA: TGTGCCAGCAGACGGACCACGGATGGCTACACCTTC.

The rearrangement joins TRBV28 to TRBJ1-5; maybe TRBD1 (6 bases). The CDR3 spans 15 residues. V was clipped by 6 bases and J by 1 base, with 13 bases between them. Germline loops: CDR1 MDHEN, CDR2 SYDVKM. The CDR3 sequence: CASSWRGASNQPQHF. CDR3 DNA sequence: TGTGCCAGCAGCTGGAGGGGGGCGAGCAATCAGCCCCAGCATTTT.

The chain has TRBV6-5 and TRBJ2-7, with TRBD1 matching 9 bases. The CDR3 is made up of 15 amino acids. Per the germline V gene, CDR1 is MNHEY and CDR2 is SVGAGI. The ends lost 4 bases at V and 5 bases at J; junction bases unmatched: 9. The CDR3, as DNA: TGTGCCAGCAGTTCCTACCGGGACAGGGCCGACGAGCAGTACTTC. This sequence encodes CASSSYRDRADEQYF.